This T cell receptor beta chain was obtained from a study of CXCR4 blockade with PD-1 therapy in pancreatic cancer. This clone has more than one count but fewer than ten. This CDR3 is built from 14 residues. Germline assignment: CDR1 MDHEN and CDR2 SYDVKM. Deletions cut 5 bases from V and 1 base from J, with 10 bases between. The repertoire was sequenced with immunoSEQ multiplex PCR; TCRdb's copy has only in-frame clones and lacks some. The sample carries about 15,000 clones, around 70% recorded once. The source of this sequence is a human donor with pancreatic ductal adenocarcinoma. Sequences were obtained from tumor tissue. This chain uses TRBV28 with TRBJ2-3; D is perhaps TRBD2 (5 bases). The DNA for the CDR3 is TGTGCCAGCAGTCTCCCCGGGGGCACAGATACGCAGTATTTT. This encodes CASSLPGGTDTQYF.